The sequence of this T cell receptor (beta chain) was determined in a study of CD8+ T cells in alopecia areata. About the study: Treated patients were scored for severity by percent of scalp affected. Study-wide results and limits: Among the top 100, expanded CD8+ clones were significantly decreased by tofacitinib, as was scalp clonality. Clonality in lesional scalp, especially alopecia totalis/universalis, exceeded that of normal scalp. Sequencing of scalp samples also captures resident alphabeta T cells of normal skin.

Extracted RNA was reverse transcribed, and the resulting cDNA served as sequencing template. This table comes from immunoSEQ multiplex PCR, and its TCRdb copy is limited to in-frame clones, with some not included. The table has about 90,000 clones, about 40% seen once. The ends were cut back, 1 base at V and 5 bases at J, with 9 bases in the middle. Germline V lookup: CDR1 WSHSY, CDR2 SAAADI. This CDR3 comprises 14 residues. This sample's treatment: oral pan-JAK inhibitor, 5-10 mg twice daily. This clone has just a few counts. What it binds is not known. J is TRBJ1-5 and V is TRBV10-2; D unclear. Here the sequenced sample was CD8+ T cells sorted from blood, taken at week 24, from a patient treated with tofacitinib. This receptor was taken from a human donor with alopecia areata. The CDR3 sequence: CASSEYSADQPQHF. The CDR3, as DNA: TGCGCCAGCAGTGAGTACTCGGCCGATCAGCCCCAGCATTTT.